The following is a T cell receptor (beta chain) sequence with its context. Its antigen is as yet unknown. Other DNA sequences from this sample encode an identical CDR3 as well. The record originates from a study of shared clonotypes between healthy human individuals. Authors' analysis steps: Filtering differed for immunoSEQ, which gave only junction sequences without quality scores. Clones were sequenced by immunoSEQ multiplex PCR, and TCRdb holds only the in-frame ones, with some missing. For V, J and clone size, that table is used; D and trimming come from the DNA. Seen here are about 2.2 million clones, 93% observed once, and the top ten hold about 1.7%. Germline V lookup: CDR1 MNHEY, CDR2 SVGAGI. The CDR3 runs to 12 residues. V gave up 0 bases and J gave up 6 bases, with 3 bases separating them. The naive CD8 fraction comprised CD45RO-negative cells positively selected for CCR7 and excluded terminally differentiated effector memory CD45RA+ cells.

General observations from the study: Unshared clonotypes carried lower generation probabilities than those common to all four donors. Clonotype sharing among the donors was expected to vary with sequencing depth.

The sample taken for sequencing was naive CD8+ T cells from PBMCs. The sequence came from a man aged 18-30 years in good health. Some clones in this sample may be carry-over from other donors' samples. The chain combines TRBV6-5 with TRBJ2-1, with D unclear. For the CDR3, the DNA is TGTGCCAGCAGTTACTCCCTCAATGAGCAGTTCTTC. Encoded protein: CASSYSLNEQFF.